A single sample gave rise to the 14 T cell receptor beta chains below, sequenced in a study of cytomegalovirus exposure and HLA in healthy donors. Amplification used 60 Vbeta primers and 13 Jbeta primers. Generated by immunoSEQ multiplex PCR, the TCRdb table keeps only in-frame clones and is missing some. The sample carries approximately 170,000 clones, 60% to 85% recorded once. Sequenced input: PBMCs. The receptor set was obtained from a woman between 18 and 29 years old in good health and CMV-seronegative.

CDR3 protein: CASSTLAGAETQYF. CDR3 sequence (DNA): TGTGCCAGTAGTACGCTAGCGGGGGCAGAGACCCAGTACTTC. The chain joins TRBV19 to TRBJ2-5, with 10 positions matching TRBD2. The CDR3 has 14 amino acids. V was clipped by 4 bases and J by 4 bases; unmatched bases: 3. Germline assignment: CDR1 LNHDA and CDR2 SQIVND (reference sequence).

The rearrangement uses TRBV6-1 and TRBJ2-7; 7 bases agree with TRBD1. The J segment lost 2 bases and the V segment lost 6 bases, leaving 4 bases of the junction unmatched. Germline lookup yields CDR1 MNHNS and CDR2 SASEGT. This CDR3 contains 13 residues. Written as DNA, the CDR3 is TGTGCCAGCAGATTACAGGGGCCCTACGAGCAGTACTTC. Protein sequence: CASRLQGPYEQYF.

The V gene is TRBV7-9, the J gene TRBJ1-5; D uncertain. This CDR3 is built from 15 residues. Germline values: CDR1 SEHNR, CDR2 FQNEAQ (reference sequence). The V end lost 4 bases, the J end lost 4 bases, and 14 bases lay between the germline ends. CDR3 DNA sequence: TGTGCCAGCAGCTCAATGGAGCACGCGAATCAGCCCCAGCATTTT. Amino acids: CASSSMEHANQPQHF.

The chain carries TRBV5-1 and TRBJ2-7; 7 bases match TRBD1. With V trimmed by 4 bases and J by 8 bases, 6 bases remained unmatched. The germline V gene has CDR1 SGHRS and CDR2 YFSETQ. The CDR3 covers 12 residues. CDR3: CASSPQGNQQYF. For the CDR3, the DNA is TGCGCCAGCAGCCCACAGGGGAACCAGCAGTACTTC.

This chain's CDR3 is CASSARTGGGGQPQHF. CDR3 bases: TGTGCCAGCAGCGCCCGGACAGGAGGCGGAGGTCAGCCCCAGCATTTT. J is TRBJ1-5 and V is TRBV5-6; TRBD1 matches 7 bases. The ends lost 4 bases at V and 6 bases at J; junction bases unmatched: 13. This CDR3 contains 16 residues. The germline CDR1 and CDR2 sequences are SGHDT and YYEEEE.

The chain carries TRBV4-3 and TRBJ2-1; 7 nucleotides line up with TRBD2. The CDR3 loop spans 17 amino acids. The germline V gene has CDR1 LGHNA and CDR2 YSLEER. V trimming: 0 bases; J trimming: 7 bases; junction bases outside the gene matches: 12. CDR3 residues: CASSQERAAGKGNEQFF. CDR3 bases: TGCGCCAGCAGCCAAGAAAGGGCAGCGGGAAAGGGGAATGAGCAGTTCTTC.

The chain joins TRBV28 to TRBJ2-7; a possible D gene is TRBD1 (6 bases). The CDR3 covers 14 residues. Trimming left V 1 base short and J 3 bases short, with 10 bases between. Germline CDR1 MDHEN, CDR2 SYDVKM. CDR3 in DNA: TGTGCCAGCAGTTTATCCCTAGGGGGCTACGAGCAGTACTTC. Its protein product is CASSLSLGGYEQYF.

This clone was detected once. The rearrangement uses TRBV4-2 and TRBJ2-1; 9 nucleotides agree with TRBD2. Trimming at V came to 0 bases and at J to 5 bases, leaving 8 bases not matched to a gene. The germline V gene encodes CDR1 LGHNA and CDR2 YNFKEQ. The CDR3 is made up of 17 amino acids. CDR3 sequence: CASSQDPASGANNEQFF. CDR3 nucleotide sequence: TGTGCCAGCAGCCAAGATCCCGCTAGCGGGGCTAACAATGAGCAGTTCTTC.

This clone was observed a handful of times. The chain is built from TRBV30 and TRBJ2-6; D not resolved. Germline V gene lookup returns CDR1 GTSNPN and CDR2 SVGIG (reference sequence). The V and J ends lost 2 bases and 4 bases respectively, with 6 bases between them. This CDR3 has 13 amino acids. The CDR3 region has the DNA TGTGCCTGGAGTCTCCGGGGGGCCAACGTCCTGACTTTC. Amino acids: CAWSLRGANVLTF.

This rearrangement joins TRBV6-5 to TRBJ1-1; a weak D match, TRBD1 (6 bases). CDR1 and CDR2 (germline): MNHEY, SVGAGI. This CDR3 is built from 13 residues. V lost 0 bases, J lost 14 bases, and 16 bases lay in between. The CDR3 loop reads CASSYSQSEDSFF. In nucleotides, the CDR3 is TGTGCCAGCAGTTACTCCCAATCGGAGGACAGCTTCTTT.

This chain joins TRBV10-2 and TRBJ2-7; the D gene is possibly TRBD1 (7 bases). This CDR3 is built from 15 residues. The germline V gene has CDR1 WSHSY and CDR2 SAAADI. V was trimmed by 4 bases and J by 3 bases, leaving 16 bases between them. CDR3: CASSGLRQGGYEQYF. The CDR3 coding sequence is TGCGCCAGCAGTGGGTTAAGACAGGGAGGCTACGAGCAGTACTTC.

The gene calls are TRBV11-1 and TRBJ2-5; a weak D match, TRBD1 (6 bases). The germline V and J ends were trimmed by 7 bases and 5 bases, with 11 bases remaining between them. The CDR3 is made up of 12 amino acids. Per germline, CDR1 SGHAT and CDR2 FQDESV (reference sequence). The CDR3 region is CASNKRGETQYF. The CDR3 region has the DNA TGTGCCAGCAATAAGAGGGGGGAGACCCAGTACTTC. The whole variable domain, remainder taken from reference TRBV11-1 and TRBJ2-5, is EAEVAQSPRYKITEKSQAVAFWCDPISGHATLYWYRQILGQGPELLVQFQDESVVDDSQLPKDRFSAERLKGVDSTLKIQPAELGDSAMYLCASNKRGETQYFGPGTRLLVL.

The DNA for the CDR3 is TGTGCCAGCAGTTTCTCCGGACAGACTACCTATGAAGCTTTCTTT. Amino acid sequence: CASSFSGQTTYEAFF. The chain couples TRBV28 to TRBJ1-1, with a possible D match to TRBD1 (6 bases). CDR3 size: 15 residues. Germline V lookup: CDR1 MDHEN, CDR2 SYDVKM. V lost 3 bases and J 7 bases, leaving 18 bases between the germline ends.

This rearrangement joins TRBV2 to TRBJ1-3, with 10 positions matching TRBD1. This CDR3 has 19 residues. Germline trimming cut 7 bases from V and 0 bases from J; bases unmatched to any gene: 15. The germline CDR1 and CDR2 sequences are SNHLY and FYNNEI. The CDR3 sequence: CASTRPGTGASFSGNTIYF. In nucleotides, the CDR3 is TGTGCCAGCACCCGTCCCGGGACAGGGGCCTCCTTCTCTGGAAACACCATATATTTT.